The subject of this entry is one TCR beta chain. Its cognate antigen has yet to be identified. One base away there is no much larger clone; base qualities are not given. The CDR3 covers 14 residues, taking in both the cysteine and the phenylalanine. This entry keeps only the CDR3 DNA: 42 bases, framed from base 1. Cut back by 1 base and 5 bases, the V and J ends lie 8 bases apart. CDR1 SGHTA and CDR2 FQGNSA were looked up in the germline V gene. Collaborating institutions collected whole blood in K2EDTA tubes following their own protocols. For TCRbeta analysis, collaborator samples were shipped as frozen whole blood, as isolated PBMCs, or as DNA extracted from either sample type. This sample stems from a study of blood T cell repertoires in COVID-19 (dated by TCRdb to the early 2020s). About the full investigation: The collaborator samples originated in the United States, Italy and Spain and spanned the acute and convalescent phases of COVID-19. Sample metadata almost always included a de-identified subject ID, COVID-19 status, age in years and sex. Deeply sampled blood TCRbeta repertoires from subjects exposed to, actively infected with, or recovered from COVID-19 were included in the dataset. The prospective study material was composed of cDNA or gDNA derived from T cells, B-cell-depleted T cells, or PBMCs. Where available, HLA class I and class II types were taken from metadata supplied by the sample provider and were not determined by assay-based typing. The samples were drawn from the first 160 participants of the ongoing ImmuneRACE study and from 1,254 subjects provided by 6 global collaborators. A freely available public database, intended as a resource for researchers studying the immune response to SARS-CoV-2, is where the repertoires were released.

TCRbeta CDR3 regions were amplified from genomic DNA by means of the immunoSEQ Assay, a bias-controlled multiplex PCR. In the authors' own workflow: The number of nucleated cells in each sample was estimated from the amplification of reference gene primers within the assay. Sequence reads were collapsed and filtered to measure the absolute abundance of every unique TCRbeta CDR3 rearrangement. For each sample, productive Simpson clonality was calculated as the square root of Simpson's diversity index across productive rearrangements. As stored in TCRdb, this immuneACCESS dataset retains in-frame rearrangements with V and J assigned. A fraction of the clones does not appear; measured against another copy, unresolved V genes explain less than half of the discrepancy, and the remainder lacks a known reason. V and J calls and clone size are given by that table; D and trimming were obtained from the DNA. This sample comprises just over 95,000 clones, approximately 80% of them detected only once. The ten largest clones take up about 4% of the sample.

The paper as a whole reports these results and caveats: Clinical and demographic metadata were provided uncurated, with the amount varying by source and participant.

The TCR comes from a man aged 55 to 70 with acute or convalescent COVID-19. Sequences were obtained from peripheral blood. The chain employs TRBV7-2 and TRBJ1-4; D gene: possibly TRBD1, on 6 matching bases. The CDR3 protein: CASSLEGENEKLFF. In nucleotides, the sequence is TGTGCCAGCAGCTTAGAGGGGGAGAATGAAAAACTGTTTTTT.